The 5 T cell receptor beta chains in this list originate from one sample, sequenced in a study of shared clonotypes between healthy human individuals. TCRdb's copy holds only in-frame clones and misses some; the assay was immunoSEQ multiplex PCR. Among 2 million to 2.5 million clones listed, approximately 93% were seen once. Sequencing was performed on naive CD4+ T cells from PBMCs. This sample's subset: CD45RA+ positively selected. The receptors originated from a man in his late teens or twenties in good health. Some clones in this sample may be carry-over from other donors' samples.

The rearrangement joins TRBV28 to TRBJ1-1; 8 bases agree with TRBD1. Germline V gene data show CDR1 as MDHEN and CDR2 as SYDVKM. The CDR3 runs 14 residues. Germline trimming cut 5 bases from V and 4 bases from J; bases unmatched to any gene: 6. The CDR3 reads CASSRQGAGTEAFF. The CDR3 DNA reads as TGTGCCAGCAGTAGGCAGGGGGCAGGCACTGAAGCTTTCTTT.

The CDR3 DNA is TGTGCCAGCAGCTTGGTGGAGGTCGGGATTTCTGGGGCCAACGTCCTGACTTTC. The encoded protein is CASSLVEVGISGANVLTF. The chain links TRBV5-4 to TRBJ2-6, with a tentative D call TRBD2 (5 bases). In germline, CDR1 is SGHNT, CDR2 YYREEE (reference sequence). The CDR3 loop spans 18 amino acids. Trimming pared 0 bases from V and 1 base from J, leaving 14 bases between.

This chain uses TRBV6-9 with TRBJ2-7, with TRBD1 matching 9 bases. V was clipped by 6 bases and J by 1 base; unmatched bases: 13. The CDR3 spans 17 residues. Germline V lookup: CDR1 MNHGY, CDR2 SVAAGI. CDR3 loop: CASRTGGNVYWSYEQYF. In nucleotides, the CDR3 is TGTGCCAGCAGGACAGGGGGGAATGTTTATTGGTCCTACGAGCAGTACTTC.

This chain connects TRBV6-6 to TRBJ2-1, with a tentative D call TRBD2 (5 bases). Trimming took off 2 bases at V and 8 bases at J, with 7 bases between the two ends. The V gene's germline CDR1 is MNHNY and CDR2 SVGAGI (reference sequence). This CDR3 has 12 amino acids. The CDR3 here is CASSYLGDEQFF. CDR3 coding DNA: TGTGCCAGCAGTTACCTGGGAGATGAGCAGTTCTTC.

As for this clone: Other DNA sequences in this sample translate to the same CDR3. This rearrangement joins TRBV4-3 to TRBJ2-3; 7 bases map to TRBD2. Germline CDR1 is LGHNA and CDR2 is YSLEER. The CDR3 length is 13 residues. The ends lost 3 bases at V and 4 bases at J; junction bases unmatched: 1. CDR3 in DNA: TGCGCCAGCAGCCAGGCGGGGGCAGATACGCAGTATTTT. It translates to CASSQAGADTQYF.